Following are 29 T cell receptor beta chains from one sample sequenced in a study of PD-1 blockade in classical Hodgkin lymphoma. Every patient experienced relapse after autologous stem cell transplantation, and brentuximab vedotin exposure varied. Produced via immunoSEQ multiplex PCR; TCRdb's table is partial and in-frame only. This table has 90,000 or so clones, 92% appearing once. The material sequenced was peripheral blood mononuclear cells (PBMCs), taken before the second cycle of nivolumab. These receptors all stem from a human donor with classical Hodgkin lymphoma.

The chain links TRBV9 to TRBJ2-3, with TRBD2 matching over 10 bases. The CDR3 runs to 21 residues. CDR1 SGDLS and CDR2 YYNGEE come from the germline V gene. With 3 bases clipped from V and 2 bases from J, the junction kept 21 bases outside the gene matches. The CDR3 here is CASSGDPRLAGVLGLTDTQYF. The CDR3 DNA follows: TGTGCCAGCAGCGGCGATCCTAGGCTAGCGGGAGTTTTGGGACTCACAGATACGCAGTATTTT.

The V call is TRBV6-5, the J call TRBJ2-7; 9 nucleotides line up with TRBD1. Trimming cost V 4 bases and J 4 bases; bases outside gene matches: 11. The V gene's germline CDR1 is MNHEY and CDR2 SVGAGI. The CDR3 sequence is 16 residues long. CDR3 sequence: CASSFTSGTGRYEQYF. CDR3 nucleotide sequence: TGTGCCAGCAGTTTCACCTCCGGGACAGGGAGATACGAGCAGTACTTC.

The V call is TRBV10-3, the J call TRBJ2-1, with D possibly TRBD2 on 6 matching bases. Germline loops: CDR1 ENHRY, CDR2 SYGVKD. V gave up 6 bases and J gave up 9 bases, with 12 bases separating them. This CDR3 contains 12 residues. The CDR3 DNA is TGTGCCATCAGGCGGGACTCAGGTGAGCAGTTCTTC. This encodes CAIRRDSGEQFF.

CDR3 residues: CASSSPPGVKAPLAKNIQYF. In nucleotides, the CDR3 is TGTGCCAGCAGTTCCCCACCAGGAGTTAAGGCTCCTCTAGCCAAAAACATTCAGTACTTC. The chain couples TRBV2 to TRBJ2-4; no clear D. Trimming removed 5 bases from V and 0 bases from J, with 26 bases in between. The germline V gene encodes CDR1 SNHLY and CDR2 FYNNEI. The CDR3 is made up of 20 amino acids. Based on the CDR3 plus reference TRBV2 and TRBJ2-4, the full variable domain is EPEVTQTPSHQVTQMGQEVILRCVPISNHLYFYWYRQILGQKVEFLVSFYNNEISEKSEIFDDQFSVERPDGSNFTLKIRSTKLEDSAMYFCASSSPPGVKAPLAKNIQYFGAGTRLSVL.

The chain joins TRBV6-5 to TRBJ2-3; 8 bases are shared with TRBD2. CDR1 is MNHEY and CDR2 is SVGAGI in the germline V gene. V shed 0 bases and J 6 bases; nucleotides not matched to a gene: 2. CDR3 length equals 14 residues. For the CDR3, the DNA is TGTGCCAGCAGTTACTCATCTAGCGGGGATACGCAGTATTTT. Encoded protein: CASSYSSSGDTQYF.

This clone was seen more than once but under ten times. The chain links TRBV6-6 to TRBJ2-2; D is possibly TRBD1 or TRBD2 (5 bases each). Germline lookup yields CDR1 MNHNY and CDR2 SVGAGI (reference sequence). V was pared by 6 bases and J by 7 bases, with 18 bases between. The length of the CDR3 is 15 residues. The CDR3 nucleotides are TGTGCCAGCAGAGGGACCGAGGGAAGCAGCGGGGAGCTGTTTTTT. This gives the protein CASRGTEGSSGELFF.

The CDR3 loop reads CASSLAISGGSYNEQFF. CDR3 nucleotides: TGTGCCAGCAGCTTAGCGATTAGCGGGGGCTCCTACAATGAGCAGTTCTTC. The V gene is TRBV7-2, the J gene TRBJ2-1, with 9 bases identical to TRBD2. The CDR3 spans 17 residues. The ends lost 0 bases at V and 0 bases at J; junction bases unmatched: 3. Germline V gene lookup returns CDR1 SGHTA and CDR2 FQGNSA.

V and J are TRBV5-1 and TRBJ1-1, with D possibly TRBD1 on 6 matching bases. The CDR3 is made up of 16 amino acids. Germline V gene sequence: CDR1 SGHRS, CDR2 YFSETQ. Trimming cost V 7 bases and J 6 bases, with 25 bases left between them. CDR3 amino acids: CASGGGTSNPRAEAFF. CDR3 sequence (DNA): TGCGCCAGCGGGGGCGGGACATCTAACCCTCGGGCTGAAGCTTTCTTT.

The genes are TRBV30 and TRBJ2-3; D perhaps matches TRBD2 (6 bases). Between the trimmed V and J ends, which lost 0 bases and 0 bases, there was a span of 10 bases. The CDR3 runs to 15 residues. Germline CDR1 reads GTSNPN; CDR2 reads SVGIG (reference sequence). In DNA form, the CDR3 reads TGTGCCTGGAGTGTGGGTGGGACTAGCACAGATACGCAGTATTTT. Its translation: CAWSVGGTSTDTQYF.

The rearrangement joins TRBV11-3 to TRBJ2-2; D is perhaps TRBD1 (5 bases). Germline V gene data show CDR1 as SGHNT and CDR2 as YENEEA. This CDR3 is 16 amino acids long. V shed 5 bases and J shed 0 bases, with 13 bases lying between them. The CDR3 region has the DNA TGTGCCAGCAGCCCATGGGCAGGGACGAACACCGGGGAGCTGTTTTTT. Amino acid sequence: CASSPWAGTNTGELFF. Variable domain in full (rest from reference TRBV11-3 and TRBJ2-2): EAGVVQSPRYKIIEKKQPVAFWCNPISGHNTLYWYLQNLGQGPELLIRYENEEAVDDSQLPKDRFSAERLKGVDSTLKIQPAELGDSAVYLCASSPWAGTNTGELFFGEGSRLTVL.

This rearrangement joins TRBV9 to TRBJ2-1; tentatively, D is TRBD2 (5 bases). The CDR3 is 15 residues long. Germline assignment: CDR1 SGDLS and CDR2 YYNGEE. The V gene lost 0 bases and the J gene lost 2 bases, with 9 bases spanning the gap. CDR3 sequence: CASSVGGSTYNEQFF. CDR3 coding DNA: TGTGCCAGCAGCGTAGGAGGGTCGACCTACAATGAGCAGTTCTTC.

The CDR3 nucleotides are TGTGCCAGCAGTTTACAAGGGGCCATCAGGGATAACACTGAAGCTTTCTTT. It yields the protein CASSLQGAIRDNTEAFF. This chain connects TRBV28 to TRBJ1-1, with D perhaps matching TRBD1 (5 bases). Germline-derived CDR1 and CDR2 are MDHEN and SYDVKM. The V end lost 2 bases, the J end lost 2 bases, and 18 bases lay between the germline ends. CDR3 length: 17 amino acids.

The gene calls are TRBV28 and TRBJ1-2; D is unresolved. V was clipped by 8 bases and J by 0 bases, with 16 bases between them. The CDR3 consists of 15 residues. The germline V gene has CDR1 MDHEN and CDR2 SYDVKM. As DNA, the CDR3 is TGTGCCAGCCGAGAGGACGGATTGACTAACTATGGCTACACCTTC. Protein: CASREDGLTNYGYTF.

V and J are TRBV10-3 and TRBJ2-7; 7 bases are a match to TRBD1. CDR3 length: 11 amino acids. CDR1 and CDR2 from the germline V gene are ENHRY and SYGVKD. Unmatched junction bases numbered 5, after V lost 4 bases and J lost 11 bases. In DNA form, the CDR3 reads TGTGCCATCAGTGGAAGGGGGCTCAAGTACTTC. The encoded protein is CAISGRGLKYF.

The chain links TRBV29-1 to TRBJ1-2; the D is unclear. The CDR3 totals 13 residues. In germline, CDR1 is SQVTM, CDR2 ANQGSEA. The germline V and J ends were trimmed by 3 bases and 5 bases, with 13 bases remaining between them. The CDR3 region is CSVDARKTYGYTF. The DNA of the CDR3 is TGCAGCGTTGACGCCCGTAAAACATATGGCTACACCTTC.

The chain combines TRBV6-5 with TRBJ2-2; D is unclear. This CDR3 has 14 residues. CDR1 and CDR2 (germline): MNHEY, SVGAGI. The ends were cut back, 1 base at V and 3 bases at J, with 6 bases in the middle. DNA for the CDR3: TGTGCCAGCAGTTACTTTAGATACACCGGGGAGCTGTTTTTT. Translating gives CASSYFRYTGELFF.

The V call is TRBV6-1, the J call TRBJ1-6; D remains unclear. In germline, CDR1 is MNHNS, CDR2 SASEGT. This CDR3 region has 14 residues. Trimming cost V 8 bases and J 0 bases, with 8 bases left between them. CDR3 sequence: CASCTSSYNSPLHF. Written as DNA, the CDR3 is TGTGCCAGCTGCACGAGCTCCTATAATTCACCCCTCCACTTT.

The rearrangement joins TRBV7-6 to TRBJ1-1; D is ambiguous. The V gene's germline CDR1 is SGHVS and CDR2 FNYEAQ. Trimming stripped 0 bases from V and 1 base from J, with 3 bases between. The CDR3 is 13 residues long. The CDR3 region is CASSLAANTEAFF. As DNA, the CDR3 is TGTGCCAGCAGCTTAGCTGCGAACACTGAAGCTTTCTTT.

This clone appeared once. The V and J genes are TRBV14 and TRBJ1-2, with D unclear. V was pared by 1 base and J by 8 bases, with 17 bases between. The CDR3 covers 15 residues. From germline, CDR1 is SGHDN and CDR2 FVKESK. The CDR3: CASSQGVLRRAGYTF. In DNA, the CDR3 is TGTGCCAGCAGCCAAGGAGTTCTGAGACGGGCGGGCTACACCTTC.

The chain couples TRBV10-3 to TRBJ2-7; 15 positions match TRBD2. Germline-derived CDR1 and CDR2 are ENHRY and SYGVKD. The CDR3 is 17 residues long. Germline trimming cut 6 bases from V and 1 base from J; bases unmatched to any gene: 7. DNA for the CDR3: TGTGCCATCAGCACCGGGACTAGCGGGAGGCGTTCCTACGAGCAGTACTTC. It specifies CAISTGTSGRRSYEQYF.

This rearrangement joins TRBV18 to TRBJ1-6; 7 bases line up with TRBD1. This CDR3 is 14 amino acids long. Unmatched junction bases numbered 5, after V lost 3 bases and J lost 9 bases. In germline, CDR1 is KGHSH, CDR2 LQKENI. The CDR3 DNA reads TGTGCCAGCTCACCCGGGACAGTAGGTTCACCCCTCCACTTT. This encodes CASSPGTVGSPLHF.

This clone occurred once. The chain uses TRBV7-9 and TRBJ2-7, with 9 bases that match TRBD1. The CDR3 is made up of 14 amino acids. Germline V lookup: CDR1 SEHNR, CDR2 FQNEAQ (reference sequence). V shed 5 bases and J 9 bases; nucleotides not matched to a gene: 11. The CDR3 DNA is TGTGCCAGCAGCCGTGAAACAGGGGGCGGGTGGCAGTACTTC. As protein: CASSRETGGGWQYF.

This chain uses TRBV19 with TRBJ2-3; no firm D call. The CDR3 length is 14 residues. Trimming stripped 6 bases from V and 2 bases from J, with 12 bases between. Germline CDR1 reads LNHDA; CDR2 reads SQIVND (reference sequence). The CDR3 spells CASRMERNTDTQYF. The CDR3 DNA follows: TGTGCCAGTAGGATGGAGAGGAACACAGATACGCAGTATTTT.

The chain has TRBV6-6 and TRBJ1-4; the D is unclear. The CDR3 spans 13 residues. Germline-derived CDR1 and CDR2 are MNHNY and SVGAGI (reference sequence). Trimming stripped 2 bases from V and 7 bases from J, with 8 bases between. The CDR3 nucleotides are TGTGCCAGCAGTTACCCCCTCGGTGAAAAACTGTTTTTT. Translating it yields CASSYPLGEKLFF.

The chain links TRBV15 to TRBJ2-3, with 11 positions matching TRBD1. The CDR3 length is 14 residues. Germline V lookup: CDR1 LNHNV, CDR2 YYDKDF (reference sequence). The V segment lost 3 bases and the J segment 7 bases; nucleotides outside the gene matches: 3. The chain's CDR3 is CATSRDRGLHTQYF. The CDR3 coding sequence is TGTGCCACCAGCAGGGACAGGGGGCTGCATACGCAGTATTTT.

The chain has TRBV10-1 and TRBJ2-7, with 7 bases lining up with TRBD2. V gave up 3 bases and J gave up 2 bases; unmatched junction bases: 1. Germline CDR1 and CDR2: WNHNN and SYGVQD (reference sequence). The CDR3 loop spans 13 amino acids. Here the CDR3 reads CASSEGLAYEQYF. The CDR3 coding sequence is TGCGCCAGCAGTGAAGGACTAGCCTACGAGCAGTACTTC.

This sequence joins TRBV13 and TRBJ2-5; no definite D call. The length of the CDR3 is 13 residues. V was shortened by 1 base and J by 0 bases, with 3 bases between the two germline ends. CDR1 PRHDT and CDR2 FYEKMQ come from the germline V gene (reference sequence). CDR3 nucleotide sequence: TGTGCCAGCAGCTTAGTCTACCAAGAGACCCAGTACTTC. Its translation is CASSLVYQETQYF. Looking up the rest from reference TRBV13 and TRBJ2-5 gives the full variable domain: AAGVIQSPRHLIKEKRETATLKCYPIPRHDTVYWYQQGPGQDPQFLISFYEKMQSDKGSIPDRFSAQQFSDYHSELNMSSLELGDSALYFCASSLVYQETQYFGPGTRLLVL.

V and J are TRBV5-1 and TRBJ2-2; D possibly corresponds to TRBD1 (6 bases). V dropped 4 bases and J dropped 2 bases, with 15 bases sitting between them. Germline V gene data show CDR1 as SGHRS and CDR2 as YFSETQ. CDR3 length: 16 residues. CDR3 region: CASSTQGTLNTGELFF. The CDR3 DNA reads TGCGCCAGCAGCACCCAGGGGACACTTAACACCGGGGAGCTGTTTTTT.

CDR3 nucleotides: TGCGCCAGCAGCTTGGATGTTAGCGGGAGGGGGACAGATACGCAGTATTTT. Protein sequence: CASSLDVSGRGTDTQYF. The chain combines TRBV5-1 with TRBJ2-3; 11 nucleotides line up with TRBD2. The CDR3 has 17 residues. V shed 0 bases, J shed 3 bases, and the junction held 6 bases outside the gene matches. The germline CDR1 and CDR2 sequences are SGHRS and YFSETQ.